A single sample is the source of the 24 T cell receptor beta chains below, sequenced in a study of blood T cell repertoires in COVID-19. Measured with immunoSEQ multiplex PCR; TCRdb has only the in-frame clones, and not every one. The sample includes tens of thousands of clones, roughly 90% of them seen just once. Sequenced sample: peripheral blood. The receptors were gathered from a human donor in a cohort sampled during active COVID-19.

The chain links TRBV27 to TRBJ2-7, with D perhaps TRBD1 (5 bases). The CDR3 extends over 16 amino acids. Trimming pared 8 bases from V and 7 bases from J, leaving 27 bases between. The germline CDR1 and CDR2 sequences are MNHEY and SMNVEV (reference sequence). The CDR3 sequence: CASYPFPNQGGREQYF. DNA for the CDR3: TGTGCCAGCTACCCATTCCCAAATCAGGGCGGTCGGGAGCAGTACTTC.

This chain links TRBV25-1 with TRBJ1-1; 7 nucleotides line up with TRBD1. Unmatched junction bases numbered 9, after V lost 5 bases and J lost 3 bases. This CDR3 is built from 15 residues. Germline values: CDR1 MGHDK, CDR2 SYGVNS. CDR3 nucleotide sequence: TGTGCCAGCAGTTCCCAGGGGGACGTGGACACTGAAGCTTTCTTT. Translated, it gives CASSSQGDVDTEAFF.

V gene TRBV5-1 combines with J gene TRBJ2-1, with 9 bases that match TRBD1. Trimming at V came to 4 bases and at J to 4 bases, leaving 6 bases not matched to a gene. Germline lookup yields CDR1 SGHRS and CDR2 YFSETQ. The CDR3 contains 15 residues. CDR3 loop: CASSLGTGSYNEQFF. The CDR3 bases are TGCGCCAGCAGCCTTGGGACAGGGTCGTACAATGAGCAGTTCTTC.

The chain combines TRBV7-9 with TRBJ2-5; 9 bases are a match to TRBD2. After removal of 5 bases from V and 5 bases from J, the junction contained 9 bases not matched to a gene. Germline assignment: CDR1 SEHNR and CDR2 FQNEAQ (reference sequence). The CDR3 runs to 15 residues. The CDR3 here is CASSPLSGGLETQYF. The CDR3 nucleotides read TGTGCCAGCAGCCCCCTTAGCGGGGGTCTTGAGACCCAGTACTTC.

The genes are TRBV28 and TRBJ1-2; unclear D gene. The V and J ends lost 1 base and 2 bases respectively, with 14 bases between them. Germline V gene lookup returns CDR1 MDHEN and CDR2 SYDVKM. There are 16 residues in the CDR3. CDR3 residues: CASSLSDPGINYGYTF. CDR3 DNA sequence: TGTGCCAGCAGTTTATCGGACCCGGGGATAAACTATGGCTACACCTTC.

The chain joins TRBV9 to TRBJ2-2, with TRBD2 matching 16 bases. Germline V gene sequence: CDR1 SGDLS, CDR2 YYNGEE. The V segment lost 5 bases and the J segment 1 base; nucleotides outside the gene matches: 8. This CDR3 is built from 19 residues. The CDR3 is CASSYYGTSGGENTGELFF. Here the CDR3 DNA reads TGTGCCAGCAGTTACTATGGGACTAGCGGGGGGGAGAACACCGGGGAGCTGTTTTTT.

In nucleotides, the CDR3 is TGTGCCAGCAGCCAGAATTACGGTGCAACTAATGAAAAACTGTTTTTT. This sequence encodes CASSQNYGATNEKLFF. The V call is TRBV3-1 (or the pseudogene TRBV3-2), the J call TRBJ1-4; D is ambiguous. Germline V CDR1 and CDR2: LGHDT, YNNKEL (reference sequence). The CDR3 runs to 16 residues. Trimming cost V 3 bases and J 0 bases, with 11 bases left between them.

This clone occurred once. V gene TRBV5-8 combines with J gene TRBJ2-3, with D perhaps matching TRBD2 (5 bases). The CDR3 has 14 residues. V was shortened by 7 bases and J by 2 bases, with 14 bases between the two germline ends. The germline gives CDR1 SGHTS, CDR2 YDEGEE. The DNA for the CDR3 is TGTGCCAGCGTGCGCGGGCCCCTCACAGATACGCAGTATTTT. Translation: CASVRGPLTDTQYF.

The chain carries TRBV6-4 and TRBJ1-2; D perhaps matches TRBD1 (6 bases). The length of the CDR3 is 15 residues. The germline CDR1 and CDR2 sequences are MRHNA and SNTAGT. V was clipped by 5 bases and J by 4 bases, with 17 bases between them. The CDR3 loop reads CASSQRDIPRYGYTF. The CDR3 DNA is TGTGCCAGCAGTCAACGGGACATCCCTCGCTATGGCTACACCTTC.

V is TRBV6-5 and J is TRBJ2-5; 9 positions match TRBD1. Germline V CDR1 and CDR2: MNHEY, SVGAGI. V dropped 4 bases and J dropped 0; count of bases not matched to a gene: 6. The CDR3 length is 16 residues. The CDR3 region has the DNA TGTGCCAGCAGTTTGGGTACAGGGGGCCACCAAGAGACCCAGTACTTC. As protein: CASSLGTGGHQETQYF.

The chain's CDR3 is CASSYSSGRETQYF. The CDR3 nucleotides are TGTGCCAGCAGTTACTCATCAGGGCGAGAGACCCAGTACTTC. The chain has TRBV6-5 and TRBJ2-5, with a weak D call TRBD1 (5 bases). The CDR3 contains 14 residues. Germline V gene lookup returns CDR1 MNHEY and CDR2 SVGAGI. The V and J ends lost 0 bases and 4 bases respectively, with 9 bases between them.

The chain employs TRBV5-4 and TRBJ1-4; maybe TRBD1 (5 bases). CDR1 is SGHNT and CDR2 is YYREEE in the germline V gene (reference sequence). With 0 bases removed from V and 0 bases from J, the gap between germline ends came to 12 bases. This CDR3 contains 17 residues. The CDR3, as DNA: TGTGCCAGCAGCTTGGCCGGGGGAATCGCAACTAATGAAAAACTGTTTTTT. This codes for CASSLAGGIATNEKLFF. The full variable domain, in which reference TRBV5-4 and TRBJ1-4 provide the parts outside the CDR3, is ETGVTQSPTHLIKTRGQQVTLRCSSQSGHNTVSWYQQALGQGPQFIFQYYREEENGRGNFPPRFSGLQFPNYSSELNVNALELDDSALYLCASSLAGGIATNEKLFFGSGTQLSVL.

The CDR3 DNA reads TGTGCCAGCAGCTTATCTCAGGGCCTAGGCTACACCTTC. It encodes CASSLSQGLGYTF. The chain couples TRBV7-3 to TRBJ1-2; maybe TRBD1 (5 bases). The V end lost 2 bases, the J end lost 8 bases, and 12 bases lay between the germline ends. CDR3 length equals 13 residues. Germline V gene sequence: CDR1 SGHTA, CDR2 FQGTGA.

The CDR3 is CASSFTTGPDTQYF. As DNA, the CDR3 is TGTGCCAGCAGCTTTACGACAGGACCAGATACGCAGTATTTT. J is TRBJ2-3 and V is TRBV7-9; D possibly corresponds to TRBD1 (6 bases). V was clipped by 3 bases and J by 4 bases, with 11 bases between them. The CDR3 has 14 amino acids. Germline V gene sequence: CDR1 SEHNR, CDR2 FQNEAQ (reference sequence).

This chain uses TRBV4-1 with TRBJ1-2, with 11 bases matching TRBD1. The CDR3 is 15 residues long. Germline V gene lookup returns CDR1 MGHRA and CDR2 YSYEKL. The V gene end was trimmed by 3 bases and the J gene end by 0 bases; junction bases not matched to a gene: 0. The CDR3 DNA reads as TGCGCCAGCAGCCAGGACAGGGGGCCTAACTATGGCTACACCTTC. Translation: CASSQDRGPNYGYTF.

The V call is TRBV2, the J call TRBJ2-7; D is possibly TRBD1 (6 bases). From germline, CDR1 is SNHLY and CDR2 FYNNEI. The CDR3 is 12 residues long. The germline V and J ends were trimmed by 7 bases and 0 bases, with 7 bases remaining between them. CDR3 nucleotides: TGTGCCAGCACAGGGGACTCCTACGAGCAGTACTTC. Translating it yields CASTGDSYEQYF.

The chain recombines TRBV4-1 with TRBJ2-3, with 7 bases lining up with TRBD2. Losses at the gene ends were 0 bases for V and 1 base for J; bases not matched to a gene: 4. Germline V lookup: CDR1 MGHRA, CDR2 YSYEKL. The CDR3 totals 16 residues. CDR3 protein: CASSQDQAGGTDTQYF. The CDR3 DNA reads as TGCGCCAGCAGCCAAGATCAGGCGGGGGGCACAGATACGCAGTATTTT.

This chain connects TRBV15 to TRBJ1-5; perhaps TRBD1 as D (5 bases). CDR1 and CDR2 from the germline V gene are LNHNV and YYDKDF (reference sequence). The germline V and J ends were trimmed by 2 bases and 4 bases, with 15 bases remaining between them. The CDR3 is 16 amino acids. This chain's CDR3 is CATSRPGRVGNQPQHF. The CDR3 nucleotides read TGTGCCACCAGCAGACCAGGGAGGGTCGGTAATCAGCCCCAGCATTTT.

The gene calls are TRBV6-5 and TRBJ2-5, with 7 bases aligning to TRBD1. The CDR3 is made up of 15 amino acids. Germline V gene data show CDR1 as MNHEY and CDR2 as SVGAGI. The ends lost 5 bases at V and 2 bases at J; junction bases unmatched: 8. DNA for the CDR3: TGTGCCAGCAGTCCATCTACAGGGGAGCAAGAGACCCAGTACTTC. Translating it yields CASSPSTGEQETQYF.

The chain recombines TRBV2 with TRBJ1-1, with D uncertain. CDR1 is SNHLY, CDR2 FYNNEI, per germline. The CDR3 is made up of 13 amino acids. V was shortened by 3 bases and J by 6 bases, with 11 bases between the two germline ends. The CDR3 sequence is CASSDWGAPEAFF. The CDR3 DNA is TGTGCCAGCAGTGATTGGGGAGCACCTGAAGCTTTCTTT. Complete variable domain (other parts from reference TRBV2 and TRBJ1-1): EPEVTQTPSHQVTQMGQEVILRCVPISNHLYFYWYRQILGQKVEFLVSFYNNEISEKSEIFDDQFSVERPDGSNFTLKIRSTKLEDSAMYFCASSDWGAPEAFFGQGTRLTVV.

DNA for the CDR3: TGTGCCAGCAGCACGAGGCATAGACAGGGGGCCCGCACAGATACGCAGTATTTT. Translating gives CASSTRHRQGARTDTQYF. The chain couples TRBV5-4 to TRBJ2-3; 10 positions match TRBD1. Germline lookup yields CDR1 SGHNT and CDR2 YYREEE (reference sequence). With 4 bases clipped from V and 1 base from J, the junction kept 12 bases outside the gene matches. CDR3 size: 18 residues. The whole variable domain, remainder taken from reference TRBV5-4 and TRBJ2-3, is ETGVTQSPTHLIKTRGQQVTLRCSSQSGHNTVSWYQQALGQGPQFIFQYYREEENGRGNFPPRFSGLQFPNYSSELNVNALELDDSALYLCASSTRHRQGARTDTQYFGPGTRLTVL.

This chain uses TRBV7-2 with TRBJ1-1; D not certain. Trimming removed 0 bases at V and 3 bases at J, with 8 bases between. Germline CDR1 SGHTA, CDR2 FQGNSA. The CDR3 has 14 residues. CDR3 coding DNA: TGTGCCAGCAGCTTAGCACTGCCACACACTGAAGCTTTCTTT. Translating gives CASSLALPHTEAFF.

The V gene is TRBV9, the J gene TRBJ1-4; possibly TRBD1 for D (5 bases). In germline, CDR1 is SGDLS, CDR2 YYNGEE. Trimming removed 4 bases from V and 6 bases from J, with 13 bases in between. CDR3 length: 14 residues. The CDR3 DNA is TGTGCCAGCAGCCGCGGGACGGACTATGAAAAACTGTTTTTT. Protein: CASSRGTDYEKLFF. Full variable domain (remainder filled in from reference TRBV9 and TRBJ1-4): DSGVTQTPKHLITATGQRVTLRCSPRSGDLSVYWYQQSLDQGLQFLIQYYNGEERAKGNILERFSAQQFPDLHSELNLSSLELGDSALYFCASSRGTDYEKLFFGSGTQLSVL.

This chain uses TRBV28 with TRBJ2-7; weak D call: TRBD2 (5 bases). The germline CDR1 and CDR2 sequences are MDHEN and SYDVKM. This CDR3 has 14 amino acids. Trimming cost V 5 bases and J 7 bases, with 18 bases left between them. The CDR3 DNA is TGTGCCAGCAGTGCTGTTACCCCTCCGGGAGAGCAGTACTTC. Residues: CASSAVTPPGEQYF.